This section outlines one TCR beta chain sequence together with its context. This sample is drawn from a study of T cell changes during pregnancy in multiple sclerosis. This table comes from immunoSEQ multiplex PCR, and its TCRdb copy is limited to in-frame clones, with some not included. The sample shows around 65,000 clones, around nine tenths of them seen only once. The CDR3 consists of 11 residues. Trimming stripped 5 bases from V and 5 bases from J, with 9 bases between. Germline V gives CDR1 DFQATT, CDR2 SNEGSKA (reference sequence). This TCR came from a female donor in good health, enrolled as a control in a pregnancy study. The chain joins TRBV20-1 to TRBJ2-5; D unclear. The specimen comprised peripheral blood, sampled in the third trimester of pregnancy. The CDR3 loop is CSAPFPETQYF. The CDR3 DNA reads TGCAGTGCTCCTTTTCCGGAGACCCAGTACTTC.